This TCR beta chain was sequenced for a study of Graves' ophthalmopathy and Graves' hyperthyroidism. Study-wide findings and caveats: This model predicted ophthalmopathy progression (sensitivity roughly 71%, specificity about 72%).

In this sample, this clonotype turned up many times. Its target is not known. Amplifying from RNA transcripts, the study obtained TCR beta CDR3 regions. The library came from an HTBI-primed first-round RT-PCR and a second-round multiplex PCR. In TCRdb, the multiplex PCR reads were re-called with MiXCR into one record per CDR3 protein. The table has 300,000 or so distinct CDR3 sequences, roughly 17% seen once. The V gene's germline CDR1 is MNHEY and CDR2 SVGAGI. V gave up 2 bases and J gave up 4 bases; unmatched junction bases: 5. There are 15 residues in the CDR3. Sequencing was performed on peripheral blood. This rearrangement joins TRBV6-5 to TRBJ2-5; TRBD1 matches 9 bases. The TCR originated in an adult man with Graves' ophthalmopathy. This chain's CDR3 is CASSYGVGQGETQYF. The CDR3 nucleotides read TGTGCCAGCAGTTACGGGGTGGGACAGGGAGAGACCCAGTACTTC.